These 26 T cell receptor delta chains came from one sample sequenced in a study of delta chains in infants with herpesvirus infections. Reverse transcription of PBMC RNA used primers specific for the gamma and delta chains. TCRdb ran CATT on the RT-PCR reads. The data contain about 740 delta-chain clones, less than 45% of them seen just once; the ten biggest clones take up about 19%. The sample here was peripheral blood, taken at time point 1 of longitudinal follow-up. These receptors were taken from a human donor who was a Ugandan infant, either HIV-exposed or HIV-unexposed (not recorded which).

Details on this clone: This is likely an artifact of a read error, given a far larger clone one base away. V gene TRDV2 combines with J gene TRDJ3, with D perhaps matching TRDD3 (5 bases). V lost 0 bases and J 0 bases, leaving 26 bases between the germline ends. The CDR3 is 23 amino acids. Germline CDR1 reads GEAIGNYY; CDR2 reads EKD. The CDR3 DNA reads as TGTGCCTGTGACACCGTAGGGGACCCCTCTACGGTTATTAGCTCCTGGGACACCCGACAGATGTTTTTC. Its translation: CACDTVGDPSTVISSWDTRQMFF.

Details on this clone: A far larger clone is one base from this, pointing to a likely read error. In DNA, the CDR3 is TGTGCCTGTGACACCGTACTGGGGGTTTCCTCCTGGGACATCCGACAGATGTTTTTC. The encoded protein is CACDTVLGVSSWDIRQMFF. The chain combines TRDV2 with TRDJ3; 8 bases are shared with TRDD3. CDR3 length: 19 residues. Germline V lookup: CDR1 GEAIGNYY, CDR2 EKD.

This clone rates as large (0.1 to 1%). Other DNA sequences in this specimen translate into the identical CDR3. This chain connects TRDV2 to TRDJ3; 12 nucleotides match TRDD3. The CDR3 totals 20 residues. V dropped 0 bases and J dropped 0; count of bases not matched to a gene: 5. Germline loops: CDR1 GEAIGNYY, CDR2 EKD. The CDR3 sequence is CACDTVLGDTRSWDTRQMFF. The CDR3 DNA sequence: TGTGCCTGTGACACCGTACTGGGGGATACTCGCTCCTGGGACACCCGACAGATGTTTTTC.

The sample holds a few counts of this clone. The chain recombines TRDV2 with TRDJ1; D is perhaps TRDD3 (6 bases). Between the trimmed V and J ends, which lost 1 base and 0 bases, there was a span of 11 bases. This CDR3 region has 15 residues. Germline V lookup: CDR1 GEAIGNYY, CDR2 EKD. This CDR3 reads CACDTVGYYTDKLIF. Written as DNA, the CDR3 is TGTGCCTGTGACACGGTAGGATACTACACCGATAAACTCATCTTT.

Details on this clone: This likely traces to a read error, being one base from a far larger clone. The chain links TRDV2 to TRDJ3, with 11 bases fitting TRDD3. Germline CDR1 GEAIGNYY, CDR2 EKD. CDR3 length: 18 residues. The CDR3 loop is CACDTGGYASWDTRKMFF. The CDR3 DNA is TGTGCCTGTGACACTGGGGGATACGCCTCCTGGGACACCCGAAAGATGTTTTTC.

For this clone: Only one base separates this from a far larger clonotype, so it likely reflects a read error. In DNA, the CDR3 is TGTGCCTGTGACCCTGGGGGATACAGCTCCTGGGACACCCGACAGATGTTTTTC. Its protein is CACDPGGYSSWDTRQMFF. The chain carries TRDV2 and TRDJ3, with 11 bases aligning to TRDD3. CDR1 is GEAIGNYY, CDR2 EKD, per germline. V lost 3 bases, J lost 0 bases, and 3 bases stayed unmatched. The CDR3 length is 18 residues.

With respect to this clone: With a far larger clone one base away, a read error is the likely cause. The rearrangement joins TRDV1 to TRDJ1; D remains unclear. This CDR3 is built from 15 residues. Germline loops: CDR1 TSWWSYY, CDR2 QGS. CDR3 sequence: CALWDEFPFTDKLIF. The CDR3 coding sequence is TGTGCTCTTTGGGACGAATTTCCCTTCACCGATAAACTCATCTTT.

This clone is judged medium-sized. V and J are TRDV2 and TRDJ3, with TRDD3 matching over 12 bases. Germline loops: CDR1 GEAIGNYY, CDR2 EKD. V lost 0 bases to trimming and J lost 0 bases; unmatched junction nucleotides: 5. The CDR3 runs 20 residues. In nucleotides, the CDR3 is TGTGCCTGTGACACCGCTGGGGGATACGAGATCTCCTGGGACACCCGACAGATGTTTTTC. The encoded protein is CACDTAGGYEISWDTRQMFF.

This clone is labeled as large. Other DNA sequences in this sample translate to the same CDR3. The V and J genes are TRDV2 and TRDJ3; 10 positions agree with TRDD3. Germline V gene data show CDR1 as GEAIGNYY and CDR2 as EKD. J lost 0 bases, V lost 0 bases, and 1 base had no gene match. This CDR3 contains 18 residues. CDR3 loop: CACDTAGGYSWDTRQMFF. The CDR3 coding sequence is TGTGCCTGTGACACCGCTGGGGGATACTCCTGGGACACCCGACAGATGTTTTTC.

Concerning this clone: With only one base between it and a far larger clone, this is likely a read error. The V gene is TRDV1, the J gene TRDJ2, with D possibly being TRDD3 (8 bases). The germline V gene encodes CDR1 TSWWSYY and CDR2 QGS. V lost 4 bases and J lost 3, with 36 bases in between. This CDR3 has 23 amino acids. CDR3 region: CALGALDALPPVLGGPMTAQLFF. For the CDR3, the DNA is TGTGCTCTTGGGGCCCTAGATGCCCTTCCTCCGGTACTGGGGGGGCCTATGACAGCACAACTCTTCTTT.

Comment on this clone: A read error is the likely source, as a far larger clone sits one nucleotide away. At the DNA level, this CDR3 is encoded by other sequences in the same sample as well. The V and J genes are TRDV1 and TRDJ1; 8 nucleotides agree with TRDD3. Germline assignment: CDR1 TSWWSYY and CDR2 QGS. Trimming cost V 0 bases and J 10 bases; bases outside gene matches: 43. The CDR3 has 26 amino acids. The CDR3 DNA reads TGTGCTCTTGGGGAACTGGGGGGTCTTTCCTATTGGTACCTTGGGGGATCTCCCCTGGAGTGCAATGGACTCATCTTT. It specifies CALGELGGLSYWYLGGSPLECNGLIF.

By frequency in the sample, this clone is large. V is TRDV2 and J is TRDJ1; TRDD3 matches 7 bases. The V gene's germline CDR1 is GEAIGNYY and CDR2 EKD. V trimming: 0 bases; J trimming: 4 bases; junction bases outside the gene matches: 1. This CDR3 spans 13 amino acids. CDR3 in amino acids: CACDTWGYDKLIF. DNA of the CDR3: TGTGCCTGTGACACCTGGGGATACGATAAACTCATCTTT.

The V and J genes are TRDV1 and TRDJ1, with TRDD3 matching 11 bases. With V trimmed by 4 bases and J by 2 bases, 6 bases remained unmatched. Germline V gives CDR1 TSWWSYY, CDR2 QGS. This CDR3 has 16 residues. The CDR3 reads CALGVHWGIRTDKLIF. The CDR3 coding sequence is TGTGCTCTTGGGGTACATTGGGGGATACGAACCGATAAACTCATCTTT.

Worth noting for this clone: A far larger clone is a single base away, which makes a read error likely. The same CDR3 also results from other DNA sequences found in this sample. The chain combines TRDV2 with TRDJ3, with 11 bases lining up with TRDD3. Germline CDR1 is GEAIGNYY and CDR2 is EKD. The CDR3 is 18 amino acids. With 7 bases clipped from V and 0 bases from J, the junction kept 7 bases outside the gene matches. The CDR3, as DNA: TGTGCCTGCGACGTACTGGGGGATAGCTCCTGGGACACCCGACAGATGTTTTTC. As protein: CACDVLGDSSWDTRQMFF.

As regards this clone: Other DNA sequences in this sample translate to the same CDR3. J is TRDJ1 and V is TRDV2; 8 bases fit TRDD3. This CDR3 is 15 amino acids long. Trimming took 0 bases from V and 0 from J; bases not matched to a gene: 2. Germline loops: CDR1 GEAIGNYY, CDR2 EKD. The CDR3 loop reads CACDTVLGDTDKLIF. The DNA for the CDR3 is TGTGCCTGTGACACCGTACTGGGGGACACCGATAAACTCATCTTT.

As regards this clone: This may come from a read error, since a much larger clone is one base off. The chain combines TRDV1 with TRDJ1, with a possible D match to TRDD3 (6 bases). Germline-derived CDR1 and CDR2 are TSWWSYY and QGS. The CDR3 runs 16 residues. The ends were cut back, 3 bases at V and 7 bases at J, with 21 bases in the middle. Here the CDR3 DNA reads TGTGCTCTTGGGGACAAAGGGGGGACAAGGAGCGGTAAACTCATCTTT. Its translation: CALGDKGGTRSGKLIF.

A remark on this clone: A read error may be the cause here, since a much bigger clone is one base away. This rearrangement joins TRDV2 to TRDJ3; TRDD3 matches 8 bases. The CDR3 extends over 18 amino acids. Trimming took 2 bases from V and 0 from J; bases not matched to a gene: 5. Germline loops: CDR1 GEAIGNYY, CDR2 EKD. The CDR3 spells CACDILGGSSWDTRQMFF. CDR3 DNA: TGTGCCTGTGACATACTGGGGGGCAGCTCCTGGGACACCCGACAGATGTTTTTC.

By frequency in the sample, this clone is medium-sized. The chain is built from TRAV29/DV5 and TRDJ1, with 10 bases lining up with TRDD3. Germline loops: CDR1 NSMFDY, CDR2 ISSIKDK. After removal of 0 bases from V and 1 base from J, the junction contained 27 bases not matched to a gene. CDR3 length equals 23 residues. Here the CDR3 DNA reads TGTGCAGCAAGCGTCTGGAAGGTGTTTCGTACTGGGGGATCACCACTCTCCACCGATAAACTCATCTTT. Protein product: CAASVWKVFRTGGSPLSTDKLIF.

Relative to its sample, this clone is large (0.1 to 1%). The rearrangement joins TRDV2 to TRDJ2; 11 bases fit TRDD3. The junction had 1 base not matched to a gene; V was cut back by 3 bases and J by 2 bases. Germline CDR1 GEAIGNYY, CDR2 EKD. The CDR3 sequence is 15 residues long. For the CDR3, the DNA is TGTGCCTGTGACTGGGGGATACGATTGACAGCACAACTCTTCTTT. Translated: CACDWGIRLTAQLFF.

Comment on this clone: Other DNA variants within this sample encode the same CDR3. CDR3 in DNA: TGTGCCTGTGACACAGGGGGATTCAGCTCCTGGGACACCCGACAGATGTTTTTC. The encoded protein is CACDTGGFSSWDTRQMFF. The V gene is TRDV2, the J gene TRDJ3; TRDD3 matches at 7 bases. Germline CDR1 and CDR2: GEAIGNYY and EKD. CDR3 length: 18 residues. V dropped 1 base and J dropped 0; count of bases not matched to a gene: 5.

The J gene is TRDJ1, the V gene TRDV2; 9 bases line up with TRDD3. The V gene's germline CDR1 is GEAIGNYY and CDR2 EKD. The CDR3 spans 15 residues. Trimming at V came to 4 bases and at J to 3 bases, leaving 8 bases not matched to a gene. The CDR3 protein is CACDILGEAADKLIF. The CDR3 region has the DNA TGTGCCTGTGATATACTGGGGGAGGCGGCCGATAAACTCATCTTT.

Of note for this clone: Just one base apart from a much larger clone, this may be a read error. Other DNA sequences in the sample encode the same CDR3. This CDR3 is CACDTVLGDAWDTRQMFF. CDR3 DNA sequence: TGTGCCTGTGACACCGTGCTGGGGGACGCCTGGGACACCCGACAGATGTTTTTC. The chain has TRDV2 and TRDJ3; TRDD3 agrees at 8 bases. Germline loops: CDR1 GEAIGNYY, CDR2 EKD. This CDR3 is built from 18 residues. V trimming: 0 bases; J trimming: 2 bases; junction bases outside the gene matches: 5.

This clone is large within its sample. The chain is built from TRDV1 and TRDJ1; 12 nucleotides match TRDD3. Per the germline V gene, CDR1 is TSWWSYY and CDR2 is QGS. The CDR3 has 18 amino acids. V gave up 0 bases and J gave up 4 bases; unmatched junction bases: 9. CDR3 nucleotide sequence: TGTGCTCTTGGGGAACTTCCCCCCCTGGGGGATACGAACGATAAACTCATCTTT. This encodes CALGELPPLGDTNDKLIF.

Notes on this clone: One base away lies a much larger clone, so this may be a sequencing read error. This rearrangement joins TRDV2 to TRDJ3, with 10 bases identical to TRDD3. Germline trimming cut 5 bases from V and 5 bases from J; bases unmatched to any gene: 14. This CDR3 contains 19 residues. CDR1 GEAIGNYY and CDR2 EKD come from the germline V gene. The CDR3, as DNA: TGTGCCTGTGCCCCCCTCGACGGGGGGATACGCCGGGACACCCGACAGATGTTTTTC. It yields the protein CACAPLDGGIRRDTRQMFF.

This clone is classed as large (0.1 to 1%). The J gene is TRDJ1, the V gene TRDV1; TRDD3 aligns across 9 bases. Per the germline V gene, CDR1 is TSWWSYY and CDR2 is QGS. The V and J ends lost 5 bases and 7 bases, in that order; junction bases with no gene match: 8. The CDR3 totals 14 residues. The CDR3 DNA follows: TGTGCTCTTGGGAAAGGGGGATACATAGGTAAACTCATCTTT. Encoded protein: CALGKGGYIGKLIF.

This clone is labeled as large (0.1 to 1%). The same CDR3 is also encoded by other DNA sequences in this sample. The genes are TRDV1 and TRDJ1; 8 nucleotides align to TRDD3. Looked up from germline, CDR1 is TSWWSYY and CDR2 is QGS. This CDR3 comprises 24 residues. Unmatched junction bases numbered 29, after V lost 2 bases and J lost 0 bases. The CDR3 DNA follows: TGTGCTCTTGGGGAAGCGTCACCCGTTCCTGACTTACTGGGGGTTATCCTTTACACCGATAAACTCATCTTT. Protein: CALGEASPVPDLLGVILYTDKLIF.